Below are 4 T cell receptor beta chains sequenced from a single sample in a study of OX40 agonist ivuxolimab in advanced cancers. Produced via immunoSEQ multiplex PCR; TCRdb's table is partial and in-frame only. The table shows approximately 50,000 clones, with around four fifths occurring only once. The input for sequencing was CD4+ or CD8+ T cells sorted from blood, taken in a trial of the OX40 agonist ivuxolimab. Every receptor here comes from an adult with an advanced solid tumor such as melanoma, head and neck, liver or kidney cancer.

The chain couples TRBV30 to TRBJ1-4; 9 positions match TRBD1. From germline, CDR1 is GTSNPN and CDR2 SVGIG (reference sequence). V lost 4 bases to trimming and J lost 7 bases; unmatched junction nucleotides: 4. This CDR3 is 13 amino acids long. CDR3 coding DNA: TGTGCCTGGAACAGGGGGCGAGGTGAAAAACTGTTTTTT. It yields the protein CAWNRGRGEKLFF.

This chain links TRBV18 with TRBJ2-7, with D possibly TRBD1 on 5 matching bases. The CDR3 has 13 residues. With 0 bases removed from V and 5 bases from J, the gap between germline ends came to 8 bases. In germline, CDR1 is KGHSH, CDR2 LQKENI. DNA for the CDR3: TGTGCCAGCTCACCACCGGTAGGGGACGAGCAGTACTTC. Translation: CASSPPVGDEQYF.

The V call is TRBV10-3, the J call TRBJ1-4, with TRBD1 matching over 10 bases. This CDR3 has 14 residues. Germline V CDR1 and CDR2: ENHRY, SYGVKD. J lost 5 bases, V lost 10 bases, and 7 bases had no gene match. The CDR3 bases are TGTGCCACGGACCCGGGACAGGGGAATGAAAAACTGTTTTTT. Encoded protein: CATDPGQGNEKLFF.

The chain has TRBV6-1 and TRBJ1-1; D call uncertain. The V gene lost 1 base and the J gene lost 0 bases, with 12 bases spanning the gap. This CDR3 spans 16 amino acids. CDR1 is MNHNS, CDR2 SASEGT, per germline. The CDR3 coding sequence is TGTGCCAGCAGTGAAGAGCAAGGGTGGATGAACACTGAAGCTTTCTTT. This sequence encodes CASSEEQGWMNTEAFF.